Below, 24 T cell receptor beta chains from the same sample are listed, as sequenced in a study of blood T cell repertoires in COVID-19 (dated by TCRdb to 2018 to 2021). Receptor libraries were prepared by the immunoSEQ multiplex PCR assay. TCRdb stores this immuneACCESS table with in-frame sequences only. Part of the clones is absent; in the studies checked, under half of the shortfall reflects unresolved V genes, and no reason is known for the rest. Here the sample has 200,000 to 250,000 clones; almost 85% occur a single time. The ten largest account for 1.5% to 2% of the sample. The material sequenced was peripheral blood. The receptors come from a woman over 75 with acute or convalescent COVID-19.

The chain couples TRBV6-5 to TRBJ1-2, with D perhaps matching TRBD1 (5 bases). The CDR3 loop spans 15 amino acids. V gave up 4 bases and J gave up 8 bases, with 20 bases separating them. Germline lookup yields CDR1 MNHEY and CDR2 SVGAGI. The CDR3 nucleotides read TGTGCCAGCAGTTCCCCACTCAACTGGGGGAGGGGCTACACCTTC. Amino acid sequence: CASSSPLNWGRGYTF.

The J gene is TRBJ2-6, the V gene TRBV19; a possible D gene is TRBD1 (6 bases). V dropped 4 bases and J dropped 0 bases, with 10 bases sitting between them. The CDR3 sequence is 16 residues long. Germline assignment: CDR1 LNHDA and CDR2 SQIVND (reference sequence). CDR3 nucleotide sequence: TGTGCCAGTAGTAGACAGGCCAGCTCTGGGGCCAACGTCCTGACTTTC. Translating gives CASSRQASSGANVLTF.

The gene calls are TRBV18 and TRBJ2-1; D possibly corresponds to TRBD2 (6 bases). Germline assignment: CDR1 KGHSH and CDR2 LQKENI. The V gene lost 3 bases and the J gene lost 7 bases, with 19 bases spanning the gap. The CDR3 has 16 amino acids. In nucleotides, the CDR3 is TGTGCCAGCTCACCTCTAACTAGCCAGTCGGCTAATGAGCAGTTCTTC. Protein sequence: CASSPLTSQSANEQFF. Using reference TRBV18 and TRBJ2-1 for the parts outside the CDR3, the full variable domain is NAGVMQNPRHLVRRRGQEARLRCSPMKGHSHVYWYRQLPEEGLKFMVYLQKENIIDESGMPKERFSAEFPKEGPSILRIQQVVRGDSAAYFCASSPLTSQSANEQFFGPGTRLTVL.

Note on this clone: Other DNA sequences from this sample encode an identical CDR3 as well. The V call is TRBV11-3, the J call TRBJ2-1; 9 nucleotides agree with TRBD1. Germline CDR1 reads SGHNT; CDR2 reads YENEEA. Unmatched junction bases numbered 3, after V lost 3 bases and J lost 6 bases. The CDR3 is 14 amino acids. This CDR3 reads CASSLDRGRNEQFF. Here the CDR3 DNA reads TGTGCCAGCAGCTTGGACAGGGGTCGCAATGAGCAGTTCTTC.

CDR3 loop: CASSSSSYNEQFF. The CDR3, as DNA: TGTGCCAGCAGCTCCAGCTCCTACAATGAGCAGTTCTTC. The rearrangement links TRBV7-8 to TRBJ2-1, with D unresolved. Trimming took off 4 bases at V and 0 bases at J, with 4 bases between the two ends. The germline gives CDR1 SGHVS, CDR2 FQNEAQ. This CDR3 is built from 13 residues.

The gene calls are TRBV3-1 (or the pseudogene TRBV3-2) and TRBJ2-4; TRBD1 might be the D (5 bases). CDR3 length: 18 residues. Germline V gene lookup returns CDR1 LGHDT and CDR2 YNNKEL (reference sequence). V lost 9 bases, J lost 0 bases, and 24 bases lay in between. CDR3 loop: CARSLVWTLTLAKNIQYF. In nucleotides, the CDR3 is TGTGCCAGGTCCCTAGTCTGGACACTCACTCTAGCCAAAAACATTCAGTACTTC.

This chain joins TRBV30 and TRBJ2-2; 7 positions agree with TRBD1. The V gene's germline CDR1 is GTSNPN and CDR2 SVGIG (reference sequence). Trimming took 0 bases from V and 4 from J; bases not matched to a gene: 11. CDR3 length: 17 residues. The CDR3 DNA reads as TGTGCCTGGAGTGTCATACAGGGGTTATGGGGCACCGGGGAGCTGTTTTTT. It translates to CAWSVIQGLWGTGELFF.

This chain connects TRBV3-1 (or the pseudogene TRBV3-2) to TRBJ1-1; D uncertain. V shed 5 bases and J shed 3 bases, with 13 bases lying between them. The CDR3 has 14 amino acids. Germline lookup yields CDR1 LGHDT and CDR2 YNNKEL (reference sequence). The CDR3 here is CASSVRKVDTEAFF. The CDR3 DNA sequence: TGTGCCAGCAGCGTCAGGAAGGTTGACACTGAAGCTTTCTTT.

Only a few counts were recorded for this clone. The chain links TRBV6-2 or TRBV6-3 to TRBJ2-1; D is perhaps TRBD2 (5 bases). Germline lookup yields CDR1 MNHEY and CDR2 SVGEGT. CDR3 size: 15 residues. The V gene lost 0 bases and the J gene lost 0 bases, with 6 bases spanning the gap. The CDR3 DNA reads as TGTGCCAGCAGTTACTCGGGGAGCTCCTACAATGAGCAGTTCTTC. Translated, it gives CASSYSGSSYNEQFF.

The rearrangement uses TRBV19 and TRBJ2-7; 11 bases fit TRBD2. The CDR3 has 19 residues. V dropped 1 base and J dropped 0; count of bases not matched to a gene: 11. Germline V CDR1 and CDR2: LNHDA, SQIVND (reference sequence). CDR3 sequence reads: CASSIGGTSGTSVSYEQYF. CDR3 DNA: TGTGCCAGTAGTATAGGCGGGACTAGCGGAACCTCCGTCTCCTACGAGCAGTACTTC. The variable domain in full, completed from reference TRBV19 and TRBJ2-7, reads DGGITQSPKYLFRKEGQNVTLSCEQNLNHDAMYWYRQDPGQGLRLIYYSQIVNDFQKGDIAEGYSVSREKKESFPLTVTSAQKNPTAFYLCASSIGGTSGTSVSYEQYFGPGTRLTVT.

The table lists this clone with a count of one. The rearrangement links TRBV10-2 to TRBJ2-1, with 12 bases identical to TRBD2. The CDR3 is 15 amino acids. With 8 bases clipped from V and 5 bases from J, the junction kept 7 bases outside the gene matches. The germline CDR1 and CDR2 sequences are WSHSY and SAAADI. The CDR3 spells CASRLAGDVDNEQFF. CDR3 sequence (DNA): TGCGCCAGCCGACTAGCGGGAGACGTCGACAATGAGCAGTTCTTC.

The V and J genes are TRBV5-1 and TRBJ2-3; D is possibly TRBD2 (5 bases). CDR3 length: 16 residues. Germline CDR1 and CDR2: SGHRS and YFSETQ. The V and J ends lost 1 base and 2 bases respectively, with 14 bases between them. This CDR3 is CASSLPSGTDTDTQYF. As DNA, the CDR3 is TGCGCCAGCAGCTTGCCAAGCGGAACCGACACAGATACGCAGTATTTT.

The chain couples TRBV5-1 to TRBJ2-1, with TRBD2 identical over 7 bases. Losses at the gene ends were 5 bases for V and 0 bases for J; bases not matched to a gene: 2. The CDR3 is made up of 14 amino acids. Germline-derived CDR1 and CDR2 are SGHRS and YFSETQ. The CDR3 sequence: CASRGGSSYNEQFF. In DNA form, the CDR3 reads TGCGCCAGCAGGGGGGGGAGCTCCTACAATGAGCAGTTCTTC.

J is TRBJ2-3 and V is TRBV2; TRBD2 matches 9 bases. CDR1 is SNHLY, CDR2 FYNNEI, per germline. CDR3 length: 13 amino acids. V dropped 7 bases and J dropped 4; count of bases not matched to a gene: 3. The CDR3 loop reads CASISGSADTQYF. The CDR3 nucleotides read TGTGCCAGCATTAGCGGGAGTGCAGATACGCAGTATTTT.

The chain combines TRBV5-1 with TRBJ1-2; D is unresolved. The CDR3 sequence is 14 residues long. CDR1 is SGHRS and CDR2 is YFSETQ in the germline V gene. V was clipped by 0 bases and J by 2 bases, with 8 bases between them. The CDR3 DNA sequence: TGCGCCAGCAGCTTGGCCCCGACAAACTATGGCTACACCTTC. It encodes CASSLAPTNYGYTF. Variable domain in full (rest from reference TRBV5-1 and TRBJ1-2): KAGVTQTPRYLIKTRGQQVTLSCSPISGHRSVSWYQQTPGQGLQFLFEYFSETQRNKGNFPGRFSGRQFSNSRSEMNVSTLELGDSALYLCASSLAPTNYGYTFGSGTRLTVV.

The rearrangement joins TRBV30 to TRBJ2-1, with TRBD1 identical over 7 bases. CDR3 size: 17 residues. Germline CDR1 GTSNPN, CDR2 SVGIG (reference sequence). J lost 0 bases, V lost 2 bases, and 10 bases had no gene match. CDR3 in DNA: TGTGCCTGGAGTAGAGGGGCCTACAGGGGCTCCTACAATGAGCAGTTCTTC. This sequence encodes CAWSRGAYRGSYNEQFF.

The chain couples TRBV5-6 to TRBJ1-6, with a possible D match to TRBD1 (6 bases). The germline gives CDR1 SGHDT, CDR2 YYEEEE. CDR3 length equals 18 residues. V lost 4 bases and J 0 bases, leaving 17 bases between the germline ends. The CDR3 reads CASSQDSDFSSYNSPLHF. In DNA, the CDR3 is TGTGCCAGCAGCCAGGACAGCGATTTTAGCTCCTATAATTCACCCCTCCACTTT.

Concerning this clone itself: The junction departs from the called germline gene at one end, perhaps through a read error. The V gene is TRBV5-8, the J gene TRBJ1-4; tentatively, D is TRBD1 (5 bases). This CDR3 spans 11 amino acids. In germline, CDR1 is SGHTS, CDR2 YDEGEE. In DNA form, the CDR3 reads TGTGCCAGCAGCTCGTTCCGGGACTCGCTTTTT. Protein sequence: CASSSFRDSLF. The entire variable domain, with the rest obtained from reference TRBV5-8 and TRBJ1-4, is as follows: EAGVTQSPTHLIKTRGQQATLRCSPISGHTSVYWYQQALGLGLQFLLWYDEGEERNRGNFPPRFSGRQFPNYSSELNVNALELEDSALYLCASSSFRDSLFGSGTQLSVL.

The chain links TRBV5-4 to TRBJ2-1; 13 nucleotides match TRBD2. This CDR3 region has 17 residues. The J segment lost 4 bases and the V segment lost 0 bases, leaving 4 bases of the junction unmatched. The V gene's germline CDR1 is SGHNT and CDR2 YYREEE (reference sequence). The CDR3, as DNA: TGTGCCAGCAGCTTGGCCCAACTAGCGGGGGGGTACAATGAGCAGTTCTTC. Translating it yields CASSLAQLAGGYNEQFF. The variable domain in full, completed from reference TRBV5-4 and TRBJ2-1, reads ETGVTQSPTHLIKTRGQQVTLRCSSQSGHNTVSWYQQALGQGPQFIFQYYREEENGRGNFPPRFSGLQFPNYSSELNVNALELDDSALYLCASSLAQLAGGYNEQFFGPGTRLTVL.

This chain connects TRBV7-2 to TRBJ1-2; D gene ambiguous. The CDR3 extends over 12 amino acids. Germline CDR1 SGHTA, CDR2 FQGNSA. The V gene lost 3 bases and the J gene lost 3 bases, with 5 bases spanning the gap. This CDR3 is CASSFLDYGYTF. CDR3 DNA: TGTGCCAGCAGCTTTTTAGACTATGGCTACACCTTC.

V usage is TRBV19 and J usage is TRBJ1-2; D possibly corresponds to TRBD1 (5 bases). Trimming removed 3 bases from V and 3 bases from J, with 23 bases in between. This CDR3 has 18 residues. Germline CDR1 reads LNHDA; CDR2 reads SQIVND (reference sequence). This chain's CDR3 is CASSMSQGGARIYYGYTF. DNA for the CDR3: TGTGCCAGTAGTATGTCGCAGGGCGGAGCGAGGATCTACTATGGCTACACCTTC.

The chain joins TRBV5-6 to TRBJ1-1; 7 nucleotides agree with TRBD1. The ends lost 4 bases at V and 4 bases at J; junction bases unmatched: 10. CDR1 SGHDT and CDR2 YYEEEE come from the germline V gene. This CDR3 spans 15 amino acids. The CDR3 DNA reads as TGTGCCAGCAGCGTACAGGGGCCTTTGGGCACTGAAGCTTTCTTT. Protein sequence: CASSVQGPLGTEAFF.

The V gene is TRBV19, the J gene TRBJ2-7; D unresolved. V dropped 3 bases and J dropped 3 bases, with 3 bases sitting between them. CDR1 and CDR2 from the germline V gene are LNHDA and SQIVND (reference sequence). CDR3 length equals 11 residues. The CDR3 loop is CASSIGYEQYF. CDR3 coding DNA: TGTGCCAGTAGTATCGGCTACGAGCAGTACTTC.

V usage is TRBV5-8 and J usage is TRBJ1-5; TRBD1 agrees at 8 bases. Germline CDR1 SGHTS, CDR2 YDEGEE. V lost 4 bases to trimming and J lost 5 bases; unmatched junction nucleotides: 5. The CDR3 covers 14 residues. CDR3: CASSLGRGHQPQHF. In DNA, the CDR3 is TGTGCCAGCAGCCTGGGCAGGGGGCATCAGCCCCAGCATTTT.